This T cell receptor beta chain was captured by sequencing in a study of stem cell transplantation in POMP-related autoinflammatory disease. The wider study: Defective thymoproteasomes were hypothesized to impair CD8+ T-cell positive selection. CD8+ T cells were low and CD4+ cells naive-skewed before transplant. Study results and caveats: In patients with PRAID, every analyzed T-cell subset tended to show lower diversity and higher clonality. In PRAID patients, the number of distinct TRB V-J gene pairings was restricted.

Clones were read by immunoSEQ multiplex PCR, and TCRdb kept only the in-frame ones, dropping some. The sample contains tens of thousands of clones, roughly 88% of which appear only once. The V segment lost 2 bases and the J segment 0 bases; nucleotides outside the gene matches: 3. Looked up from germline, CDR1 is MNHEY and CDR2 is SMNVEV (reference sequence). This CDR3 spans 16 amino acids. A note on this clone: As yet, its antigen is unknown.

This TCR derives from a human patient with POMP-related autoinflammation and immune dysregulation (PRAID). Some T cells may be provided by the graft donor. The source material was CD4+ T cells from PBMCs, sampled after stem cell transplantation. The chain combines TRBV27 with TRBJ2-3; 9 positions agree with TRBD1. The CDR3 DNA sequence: TGTGCCAGCAGTTTAAGGACAGGGGTAAGCACAGATACGCAGTATTTT. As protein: CASSLRTGVSTDTQYF.